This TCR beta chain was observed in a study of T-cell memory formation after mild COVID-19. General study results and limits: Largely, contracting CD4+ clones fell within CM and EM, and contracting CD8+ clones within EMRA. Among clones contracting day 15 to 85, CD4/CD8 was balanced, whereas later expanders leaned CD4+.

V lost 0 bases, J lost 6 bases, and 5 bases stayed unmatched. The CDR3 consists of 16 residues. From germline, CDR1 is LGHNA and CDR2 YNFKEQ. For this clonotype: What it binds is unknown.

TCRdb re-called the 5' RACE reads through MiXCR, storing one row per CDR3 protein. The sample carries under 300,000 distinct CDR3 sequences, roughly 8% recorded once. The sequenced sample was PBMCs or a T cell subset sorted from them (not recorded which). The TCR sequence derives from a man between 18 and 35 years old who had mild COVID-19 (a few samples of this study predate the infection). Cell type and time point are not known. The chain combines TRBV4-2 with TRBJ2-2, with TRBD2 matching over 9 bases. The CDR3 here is CASSQDNLAGPGELFF. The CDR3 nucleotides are TGTGCCAGCAGCCAAGATAACCTAGCGGGGCCCGGGGAGCTGTTTTTT.